A single sample gave rise to the 25 T cell receptor beta chains below, sequenced in a study of cytomegalovirus exposure and HLA in healthy donors. Some clones are missing from TCRdb's copy, which holds only in-frame ones; the method was immunoSEQ multiplex PCR. The repertoire has under 150,000 clones, 88% of them found once; the top ten carry 7.5% to 8.5%. Sequencing was done on a sample of PBMCs. These receptors all stem from a woman under 30 in good health and CMV-seropositive.

The V call is TRBV19, the J call TRBJ1-2; D is unresolved. The germline V gene encodes CDR1 LNHDA and CDR2 SQIVND (reference sequence). CDR3 length: 13 residues. The V end was cut by 9 bases, the J end by 4 bases, with 15 bases between. This CDR3 is CASSPSRAYGYTF. CDR3 sequence (DNA): TGTGCCAGCTCCCCTTCGAGGGCCTATGGCTACACCTTC.

The rearrangement uses TRBV6-1 and TRBJ1-5; D is perhaps TRBD1 (5 bases). Germline V gives CDR1 MNHNS, CDR2 SASEGT. Trimming stripped 2 bases from V and 3 bases from J, with 11 bases between. The CDR3 sequence is 15 residues long. The CDR3 loop reads CASSEWAGINQPQHF. CDR3 nucleotides: TGTGCCAGCAGTGAATGGGCAGGGATCAATCAGCCCCAGCATTTT.

The chain has TRBV10-3 and TRBJ2-1; TRBD2 matches at 7 bases. V shed 3 bases, J shed 2 bases, and the junction held 1 base outside the gene matches. The CDR3 spans 14 residues. Germline CDR1 reads ENHRY; CDR2 reads SYGVKD. Here the CDR3 DNA reads TGTGCCATCAGTGATCGGGAGGCCTACAATGAGCAGTTCTTC. It is translated as CAISDREAYNEQFF.

This sequence joins TRBV30 and TRBJ2-5; tentatively, D is TRBD1 (5 bases). The CDR3 has 12 residues. V lost 3 bases, J lost 4 bases, and 9 bases lay in between. In germline, CDR1 is GTSNPN, CDR2 SVGIG (reference sequence). DNA for the CDR3: TGTGCCTGGAGAGACAGTCCAGAGACCCAGTACTTC. Translated: CAWRDSPETQYF.

This clone was counted a few times. The V call is TRBV6-1, the J call TRBJ1-5; D unclear. Germline lookup yields CDR1 MNHNS and CDR2 SASEGT. The CDR3 extends over 16 amino acids. V lost 3 bases, J lost 0 bases, and 12 bases lay in between. The CDR3 nucleotides are TGTGCCAGCAGTGAGCTAGGCGGGTATAGCAATCAGCCCCAGCATTTT. Its translation is CASSELGGYSNQPQHF.

V usage is TRBV4-2 and J usage is TRBJ1-1, with 7 positions matching TRBD1. The CDR3 has 15 residues. Germline V gene data show CDR1 as LGHNA and CDR2 as YNFKEQ. The ends lost 3 bases at V and 1 base at J; junction bases unmatched: 5. CDR3 coding DNA: TGTGCCAGCAGCCACACAGGGGTTGGGAACACTGAAGCTTTCTTT. Amino acid sequence: CASSHTGVGNTEAFF.

The V and J genes are TRBV6-5 and TRBJ1-2; D might be TRBD1 (5 bases). The CDR3 loop spans 14 amino acids. V shed 5 bases and J shed 4 bases, with 14 bases lying between them. CDR1 MNHEY and CDR2 SVGAGI come from the germline V gene. The CDR3 loop reads CASSRDSQGYGYTF. The DNA for the CDR3 is TGTGCCAGCAGTCGGGACTCTCAAGGCTATGGCTACACCTTC.

The chain recombines TRBV28 with TRBJ1-4; no clear D. The V and J ends lost 3 bases and 0 bases respectively, with 5 bases between them. Germline-derived CDR1 and CDR2 are MDHEN and SYDVKM. The length of the CDR3 is 14 residues. The CDR3 sequence: CASSFPSTNEKLFF. Written as DNA, the CDR3 is TGTGCCAGCAGTTTCCCTTCAACTAATGAAAAACTGTTTTTT.

The CDR3 bases are TGTGCCAGCAGCCCCCCCAGGACAGGGAACACCGGGGAGCTGTTTTTT. It encodes CASSPPRTGNTGELFF. The chain carries TRBV28 and TRBJ2-2; the match to TRBD1 covers 7 bases. Germline V gives CDR1 MDHEN, CDR2 SYDVKM. The CDR3 is 16 amino acids. The junction had 8 bases not matched to a gene; V was cut back by 6 bases and J by 1 base. Drawing the rest from reference TRBV28 and TRBJ2-2, the complete variable domain is DVKVTQSSRYLVKRTGEKVFLECVQDMDHENMFWYRQDPGLGLRLIYFSYDVKMKEKGDIPEGYSVSREKKERFSLILESASTNQTSMYLCASSPPRTGNTGELFFGEGSRLTVL.

This clone showed up just a few times. The chain has TRBV6-5 and TRBJ2-2; no firm D call. There are 15 residues in the CDR3. Per germline, CDR1 MNHEY and CDR2 SVGAGI. V was pared by 0 bases and J by 4 bases, with 9 bases between. The CDR3 loop reads CASSYSTSSTGELFF. CDR3 nucleotides: TGTGCCAGCAGTTACTCGACTTCGTCCACCGGGGAGCTGTTTTTT.

This clone was seen only once. J is TRBJ1-2 and V is TRBV5-6; 7 bases are shared with TRBD1. V dropped 3 bases and J dropped 2; count of bases not matched to a gene: 10. The CDR3 spans 16 residues. Germline V gene data show CDR1 as SGHDT and CDR2 as YYEEEE. CDR3 in amino acids: CASSSAYRGQNYGYTF. CDR3 nucleotides: TGTGCCAGCAGCTCGGCCTACAGGGGCCAGAACTATGGCTACACCTTC.

The chain recombines TRBV19 with TRBJ1-5; TRBD1 might be the D (5 bases). The germline CDR1 and CDR2 sequences are LNHDA and SQIVND (reference sequence). V was trimmed by 2 bases and J by 2 bases, leaving 19 bases between them. The CDR3 totals 18 residues. CDR3 in DNA: TGTGCCAGTAGTATAAGGGTAGATCGGGGGGGTCGCAATCAGCCCCAGCATTTT. Protein sequence: CASSIRVDRGGRNQPQHF.

V is TRBV29-1 and J is TRBJ2-5, with TRBD1 matching over 8 bases. The J segment lost 5 bases and the V segment lost 2 bases, leaving 4 bases of the junction unmatched. Germline lookup yields CDR1 SQVTM and CDR2 ANQGSEA. The CDR3 runs 13 residues. DNA of the CDR3: TGCAGCGTTGAACAGGGGGCGGGCGAGACCCAGTACTTC. Its translation: CSVEQGAGETQYF.

The J gene is TRBJ2-7, the V gene TRBV7-2, with D tentatively TRBD1 (5 bases). Trimming took 11 bases from V and 3 from J, leaving 14 bases between them. The germline CDR1 and CDR2 sequences are SGHTA and FQGNSA. This CDR3 comprises 12 residues. CDR3 coding DNA: TGTGCCTCCCAGGGAAGGGACTACGAGCAGTACTTC. Protein product: CASQGRDYEQYF.

The chain combines TRBV29-1 with TRBJ2-3, with TRBD1 as a possible D gene (5 bases). This CDR3 spans 14 amino acids. Trimming took 2 bases from V and 2 from J, leaving 11 bases between them. The germline V gene encodes CDR1 SQVTM and CDR2 ANQGSEA. The CDR3 DNA sequence: TGCAGCGTTGAAAGGGGTAGCCTCACAGATACGCAGTATTTT. Translated: CSVERGSLTDTQYF.

V gene TRBV7-3 combines with J gene TRBJ2-3; TRBD2 might be the D (6 bases). CDR1 is SGHTA and CDR2 is FQGTGA in the germline V gene. This CDR3 spans 13 amino acids. V lost 3 bases and J lost 5, with 9 bases in between. CDR3 residues: CASSLTSEDTQYF. CDR3 nucleotide sequence: TGTGCCAGCAGCTTGACTAGTGAAGATACGCAGTATTTT.

In regard to this clone: Distinct nucleotide sequences in the sample also encode this CDR3. V is TRBV7-2 and J is TRBJ2-1; D unresolved. The ends were cut back, 1 base at V and 0 bases at J, with 7 bases in the middle. Germline assignment: CDR1 SGHTA and CDR2 FQGNSA. The CDR3 length is 15 residues. In DNA, the CDR3 is TGTGCCAGCAGCTTAGGTGGCGGCTCCTACAATGAGCAGTTCTTC. Translating gives CASSLGGGSYNEQFF.

As for this clone: Distinct nucleotide sequences in the sample also encode this CDR3. The CDR3 nucleotides are TGCGCCAGCAGCCTAGCGGGTACCTACGAGCAGTACTTC. Amino acids: CASSLAGTYEQYF. This rearrangement joins TRBV5-1 to TRBJ2-7; TRBD2 matches at 8 bases. V lost 4 bases, J lost 2 bases, and 2 bases stayed unmatched. This CDR3 is 13 amino acids long. The V gene's germline CDR1 is SGHRS and CDR2 YFSETQ.

The chain uses TRBV25-1 and TRBJ2-3; 9 nucleotides align to TRBD1. From germline, CDR1 is MGHDK and CDR2 SYGVNS. The length of the CDR3 is 16 residues. J gave up 1 base and V 5 bases, and 7 bases lay outside the gene matches. The CDR3 reads CASSQPQGAGTDTQYF. The CDR3 DNA is TGTGCCAGCAGTCAACCACAGGGGGCCGGCACAGATACGCAGTATTTT.

The chain combines TRBV15 with TRBJ2-7, with a weak D call TRBD1 (6 bases). V shed 1 base and J shed 3 bases, with 13 bases lying between them. Germline V gene sequence: CDR1 LNHNV, CDR2 YYDKDF (reference sequence). The CDR3 is made up of 15 amino acids. The CDR3 spells CATSRVGQPFYEQYF. CDR3 coding DNA: TGTGCCACCAGCAGAGTCGGACAGCCCTTCTACGAGCAGTACTTC. The full variable domain, its missing parts supplied by reference TRBV15 and TRBJ2-7, is DAMVIQNPRYQVTQFGKPVTLSCSQTLNHNVMYWYQQKSSQAPKLLFHYYDKDFNNEADTPDNFQSRRPNTSFCFLDIRSPGLGDTAMYLCATSRVGQPFYEQYFGPGTRLTVT.

Here the CDR3 DNA reads TGTGCCAGCTCACCACGGCAGACAGGGGAGGTCGGAGCTTTCTTT. Residues: CASSPRQTGEVGAFF. The genes are TRBV18 and TRBJ1-1; 8 bases are a match to TRBD1. The CDR3 is 15 residues long. CDR1 KGHSH and CDR2 LQKENI come from the germline V gene. Losses at the gene ends were 1 base for V and 10 bases for J; bases not matched to a gene: 11.

The chain joins TRBV7-5 to TRBJ2-2; the listed D gene, TRBD2, was not tested against the DNA. TRBV7-5 is deemed a pseudogene. This CDR3 is 18 amino acids long. CDR3 region: CARSDLTIGDVDTGELFF. The CDR3 DNA reads TGTGCCAGAAGTGACCTCACGATAGGAGACGTCGACACCGGGGAGCTGTTTTTT.

The chain is built from TRBV9 and TRBJ2-1; D perhaps matches TRBD2 (6 bases). CDR3 length: 14 residues. Deletions cut 4 bases from V and 8 bases from J, with 16 bases between. CDR1 and CDR2 from the germline V gene are SGDLS and YYNGEE. The CDR3 DNA follows: TGTGCCAGCAGCCCCGGGACGCGGGACGATGAGCAGTTCTTC. This translates into CASSPGTRDDEQFF.

The chain has TRBV19 and TRBJ1-5; D call uncertain. The V gene lost 3 bases and the J gene lost 6 bases, with 9 bases spanning the gap. Germline V gene lookup returns CDR1 LNHDA and CDR2 SQIVND (reference sequence). The CDR3 totals 13 residues. The CDR3 sequence: CASSIGWSQPQHF. CDR3 bases: TGTGCCAGTAGTATTGGCTGGAGTCAGCCCCAGCATTTT.

V gene TRBV19 combines with J gene TRBJ2-1, with 9 bases that match TRBD2. Germline V gives CDR1 LNHDA, CDR2 SQIVND (reference sequence). V lost 3 bases, J lost 4 bases, and 10 bases stayed unmatched. This CDR3 spans 17 amino acids. The CDR3 DNA reads as TGTGCCAGTAGTATCCGGAGTGGTAGCGGGAGTTACAATGAGCAGTTCTTC. It yields the protein CASSIRSGSGSYNEQFF.